The following is a T cell receptor beta chain sequence with its context. Its antigen is unknown. The PCR had 60 Vbeta and 13 Jbeta primers. Sequencing was performed with immunoSEQ multiplex PCR; in TCRdb, only in-frame clones are kept and a portion is missing. The sample carries tens of thousands of clones, roughly four fifths recorded once. This specimen belongs to a study of cytomegalovirus exposure and HLA in healthy donors. Between the trimmed V and J ends, which lost 2 bases and 9 bases, there was a span of 19 bases. The CDR3 has 15 residues. Germline V gene lookup returns CDR1 SEHNR and CDR2 FQNEAQ (reference sequence). Findings and limits, study-wide: Researchers left out some V segments, among them TRBV6-2 and TRBV6-3, as indistinguishable. The classifier reportedly diagnosed cytomegalovirus status with high sensitivity and specificity. In a later analysis, TCR beta V- and J-gene trimming showed a link to a missense DCLRE1C variant.

This clonotype was obtained from a man aged 30 to 39 in good health and CMV-seronegative. The chain links TRBV7-9 to TRBJ2-5; maybe TRBD2 (7 bases). Sequencing was performed on PBMCs. The CDR3 sequence is CASSLLVQGREAQYF. The CDR3 DNA follows: TGTGCCAGCAGCTTATTGGTACAGGGACGGGAGGCCCAGTACTTC.